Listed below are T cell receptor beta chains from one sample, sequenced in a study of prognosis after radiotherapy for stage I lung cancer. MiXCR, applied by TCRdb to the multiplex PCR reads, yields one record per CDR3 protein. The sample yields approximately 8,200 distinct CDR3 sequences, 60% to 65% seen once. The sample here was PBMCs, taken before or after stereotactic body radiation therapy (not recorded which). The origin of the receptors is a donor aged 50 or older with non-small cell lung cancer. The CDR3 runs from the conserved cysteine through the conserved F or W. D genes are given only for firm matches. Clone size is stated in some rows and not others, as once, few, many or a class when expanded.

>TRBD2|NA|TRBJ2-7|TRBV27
TGTGCCAGCAGTTATGGACGACCGGGACTAGCCCCCTACGAGCAGTACTTC
CASSYGRPGLAPYEQYF
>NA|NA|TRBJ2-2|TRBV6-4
TGTGCCGGCAGAGGTCAGGGATACACCGGGGAGCTGTTTTTT
CAGRGQGYTGELFF
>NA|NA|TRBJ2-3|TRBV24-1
TGTGCCACCAGTGATCCTGGACTTAAACACGGTACGCAGTATTTT
CATSDPGLKHGTQYF
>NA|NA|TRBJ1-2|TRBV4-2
TGTGCCAGCAGCCAAGATGGGGGGGCTGGCGGCTACACCTTC
CASSQDGGAGGYTF
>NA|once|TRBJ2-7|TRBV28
TGTGCCAGCAGTTTCGTTGGGTCCTACGAGCAGTACTTC
CASSFVGSYEQYF
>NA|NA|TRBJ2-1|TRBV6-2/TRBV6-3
TGTGCCAGCAGTCCGGGGACGTTCTACAATGAGCAGTTCTTC
CASSPGTFYNEQFF
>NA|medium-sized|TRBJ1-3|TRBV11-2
TGTGCCAGCAGCCCACGGCGGGGGGAAAACACCATATATTTT
CASSPRRGENTIYF
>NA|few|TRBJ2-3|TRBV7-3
TGTGCCAGCAGCTTTGCGGGTCGGACGCTAGATACGCAGTATTTT
CASSFAGRTLDTQYF
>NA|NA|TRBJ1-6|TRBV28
TGTGCCAGCACCGAACCTAGGGGTGTTGGGAATTCACCCCTCCACTTT
CASTEPRGVGNSPLHF
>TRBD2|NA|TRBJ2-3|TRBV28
TGTGCCAGCAGTCCTATTAGCGGGACCCGGGCAGATACGCAGTATTTT
CASSPISGTRADTQYF
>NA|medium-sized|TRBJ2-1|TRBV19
TGTGCCAGTAGTATTGGGTCGGCGGGGTGGAATGAGCAGTTCTTC
CASSIGSAGWNEQFF
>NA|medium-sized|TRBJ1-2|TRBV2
TGTGCCAGCAGTGAGGGATATGGCTACACCTTC
CASSEGYGYTF
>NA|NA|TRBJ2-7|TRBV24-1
TGTGCCACCAGTGATCGGGGTTGGGGCGAGCAGTACTTC
CATSDRGWGEQYF
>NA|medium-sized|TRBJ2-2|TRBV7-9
TGTGCCAGCAGCTTAGACAGGGTCGCCGGGGAGCTGTTTTTT
CASSLDRVAGELFF
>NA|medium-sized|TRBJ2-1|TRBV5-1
TGCGCCAGCAGCTTGGCAGCCGGGTACTACAATGAGCAGTTCTTC
CASSLAAGYYNEQFF
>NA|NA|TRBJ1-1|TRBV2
TGTGCCAGCAGGACAAAAGGCACTGAAGCTTTCTTT
CASRTKGTEAFF
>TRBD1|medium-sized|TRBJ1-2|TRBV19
TGTGCCAGCAGTATGGGACAGGGAAGGAACTATGGCTACACCTTC
CASSMGQGRNYGYTF
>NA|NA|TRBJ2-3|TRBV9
TGTGCCAGCAGCGTATCCTATAGTACTAGCACAGATACGCAGTATTTT
CASSVSYSTSTDTQYF
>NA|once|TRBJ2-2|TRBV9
TGTGCCAGCAGCCCCCAGGTAGGGGGTAGCACCGGGGAGCTGTTTTTT
CASSPQVGGSTGELFF
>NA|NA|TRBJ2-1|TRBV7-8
TGTGCCAGCAGCTTAGCGGGAGTGTACAATGAGCAGTTCTTC
CASSLAGVYNEQFF
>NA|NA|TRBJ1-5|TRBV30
TGTGCCTGGAAGTGGAGCGGGCCGAATAGCAATCAGCCCCAGCATTTT
CAWKWSGPNSNQPQHF
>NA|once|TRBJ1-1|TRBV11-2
TGTGCCAGCAGCTTCGCCAGGTACACTGAAGCTTTCTTT
CASSFARYTEAFF
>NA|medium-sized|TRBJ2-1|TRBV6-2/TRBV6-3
TGTGCCAGCAGTTATTCGGCTGAGCCCTACAATGAGCAGTTCTTC
CASSYSAEPYNEQFF
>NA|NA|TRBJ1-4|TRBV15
TGTGCCACCAGCATCTATGCGGGGGGGTTTGGTGAAAAACTGTTTTTT
CATSIYAGGFGEKLFF
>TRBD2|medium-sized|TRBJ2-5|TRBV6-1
TGTGCCAGCAGTCGGGGGAGGGAAAGGCAAGAGACCCAGTACTTC
CASSRGRERQETQYF
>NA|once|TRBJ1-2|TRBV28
TGTGCCAGCAGTTTCCGGGGCTATGGCTACACCTTC
CASSFRGYGYTF
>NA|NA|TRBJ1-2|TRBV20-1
TGCAGTGCTAGAGATACGGCCCGCGCTGGCTACACCTTC
CSARDTARAGYTF
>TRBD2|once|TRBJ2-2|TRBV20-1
TGCAGTGCTAGTGTAGCGGGAGCTTCGGGGGAGCTGTTTTTT
CSASVAGASGELFF
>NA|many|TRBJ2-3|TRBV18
TGTGCCAGCTCACCATCCCCCAGCGGAGGGGGGGTGGCGCAGTATTTT
CASSPSPSGGGVAQYF